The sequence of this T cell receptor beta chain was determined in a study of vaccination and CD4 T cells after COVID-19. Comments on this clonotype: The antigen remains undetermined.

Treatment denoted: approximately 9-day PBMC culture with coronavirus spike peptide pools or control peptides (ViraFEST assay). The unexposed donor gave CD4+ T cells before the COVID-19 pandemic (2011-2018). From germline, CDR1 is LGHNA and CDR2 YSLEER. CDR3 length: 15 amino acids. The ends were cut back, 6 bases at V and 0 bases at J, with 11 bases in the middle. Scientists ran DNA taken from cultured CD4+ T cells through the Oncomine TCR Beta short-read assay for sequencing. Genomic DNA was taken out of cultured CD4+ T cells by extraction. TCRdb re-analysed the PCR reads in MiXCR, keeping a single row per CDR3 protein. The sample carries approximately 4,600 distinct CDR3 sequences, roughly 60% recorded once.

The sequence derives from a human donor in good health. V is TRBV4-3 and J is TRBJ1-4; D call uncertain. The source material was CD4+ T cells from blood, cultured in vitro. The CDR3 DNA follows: TGCGCCAGCAGTCGGACCGGAGCAACTAATGAAAAACTGTTTTTT. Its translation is CASSRTGATNEKLFF.